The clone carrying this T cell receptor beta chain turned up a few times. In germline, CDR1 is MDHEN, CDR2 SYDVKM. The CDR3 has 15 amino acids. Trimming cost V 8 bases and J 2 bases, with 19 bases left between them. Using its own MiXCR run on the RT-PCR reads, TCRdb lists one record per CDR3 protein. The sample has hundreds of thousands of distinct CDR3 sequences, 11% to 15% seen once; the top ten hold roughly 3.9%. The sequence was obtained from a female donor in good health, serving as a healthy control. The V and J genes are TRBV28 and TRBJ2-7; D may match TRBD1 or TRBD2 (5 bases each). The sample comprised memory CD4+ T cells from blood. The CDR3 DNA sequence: TGTGCCAGCTCACCACCCGGGACCGTAACCTACGAGCAGTACTTC. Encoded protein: CASSPPGTVTYEQYF.